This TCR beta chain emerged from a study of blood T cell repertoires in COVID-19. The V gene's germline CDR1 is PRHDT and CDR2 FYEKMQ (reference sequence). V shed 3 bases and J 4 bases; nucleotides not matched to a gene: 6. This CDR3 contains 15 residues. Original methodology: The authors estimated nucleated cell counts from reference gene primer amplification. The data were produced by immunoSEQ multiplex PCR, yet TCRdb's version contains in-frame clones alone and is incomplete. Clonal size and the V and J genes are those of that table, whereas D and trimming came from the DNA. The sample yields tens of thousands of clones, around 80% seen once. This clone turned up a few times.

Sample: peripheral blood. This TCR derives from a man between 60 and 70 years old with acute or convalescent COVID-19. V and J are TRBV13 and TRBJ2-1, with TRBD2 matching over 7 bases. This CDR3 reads CASSFGSSGYNEQFF. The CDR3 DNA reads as TGTGCCAGCAGCTTCGGGTCTAGCGGTTACAATGAGCAGTTCTTC.